This T cell receptor beta chain was identified during a study of T cell responses to AZD1222 COVID-19 vaccine. The data were produced by immunoSEQ multiplex PCR, yet TCRdb's version contains in-frame clones alone and is incomplete. The sample consists of 100,000 to 150,000 clones, over 90% of them appearing once. This clone has just one count. Its matching antigen is unknown. Overall study findings and caveats: In a largely white British group with more females than males, clonal diversity was possibly underestimated.

V shed 3 bases and J shed 5 bases, with 12 bases lying between them. CDR3 length equals 13 residues. Looked up from germline, CDR1 is SQVTM and CDR2 is ANQGSEA. This sample comprised peripheral blood, obtained on day 0 of AZD1222 vaccination. This chain links TRBV29-1 with TRBJ2-3, with D perhaps matching TRBD1 (5 bases). The origin of this receptor is an adult in good health. CDR3 amino acids: CSVDVMGLDTQYF. The DNA of the CDR3 is TGCAGCGTTGATGTGATGGGGCTAGATACGCAGTATTTT.